The 18 T cell receptor beta chains in this list originate from one sample, sequenced in a study of T cell repertoires in aging, cancer and after chemotherapy. A mixed TRB-A/B primer pool amplified rearranged TRB by multiplex touch-down PCR. TCRdb analysed the multiplex PCR reads with MiXCR anew, one entry per CDR3 protein. The repertoire consists of thousands of distinct CDR3 sequences, with roughly 24% occurring once and the leading ten covering over 15%. Peripheral blood genomic DNA, not sorted cells or RNA, was the template. The specimen sequenced was blood. The receptors derive from a human donor in good health.

This clonotype was observed a handful of times. J is TRBJ2-5 and V is TRBV6-2 or TRBV6-3, with a tentative D call TRBD2 (5 bases). Trimming stripped 6 bases from V and 1 base from J, with 12 bases between. Per germline, CDR1 MNHEY and CDR2 SVGEGT. The CDR3 covers 14 residues. The CDR3 protein is CASSWSGTQETQYF. CDR3 coding DNA: TGTGCCAGCAGCTGGAGCGGAACCCAAGAGACCCAGTACTTC.

This CDR3 is CSAKANSGPRSTF. The CDR3, as DNA: TGCAGTGCTAAAGCAAATTCCGGCCCTCGTTCCACCTTC. The V call is TRBV20-1, the J call TRBJ1-2; D remains unclear. Germline CDR1 reads DFQATT; CDR2 reads SNEGSKA (reference sequence). Trimming cost V 4 bases and J 13 bases, with 22 bases left between them. This CDR3 is built from 13 residues.

This clonotype occurred a few times. The chain recombines TRBV4-3 with TRBJ2-2; D not certain. CDR3 length: 14 residues. Trimming left V 0 bases short and J 4 bases short, with 6 bases between. The germline V gene encodes CDR1 LGHNA and CDR2 YSLEER. The CDR3 nucleotides are TGCGCCAGCAGCCAAGATTCGCCCACCGGGGAGCTGTTTTTT. It translates to CASSQDSPTGELFF.

By its share, this clonotype is medium-sized. The chain carries TRBV6-5 and TRBJ1-6; D remains ambiguous. Trimming removed 2 bases at V and 1 base at J, with 3 bases between. In germline, CDR1 is MNHEY, CDR2 SVGAGI. The CDR3 extends over 14 amino acids. CDR3 in amino acids: CASSYASYNSPLHF. CDR3 in DNA: TGTGCCAGCAGTTACGCGTCCTATAATTCACCCCTCCACTTT.

This clonotype was counted only a few times. This chain connects TRBV10-3 to TRBJ2-2, with D possibly TRBD2 on 6 matching bases. The CDR3 is 18 residues long. V shed 0 bases and J shed 3 bases, with 17 bases lying between them. Per the germline V gene, CDR1 is ENHRY and CDR2 is SYGVKD. The CDR3: CAISESGGGPGYTGELFF. The CDR3 coding sequence is TGTGCCATCAGTGAGTCGGGAGGCGGCCCCGGGTACACCGGGGAGCTGTTTTTT.

This chain links TRBV11-2 with TRBJ2-1; TRBD2 aligns across 10 bases. CDR3 length equals 15 residues. The V and J ends lost 5 bases and 7 bases, in that order; junction bases with no gene match: 8. CDR1 and CDR2 from the germline V gene are SGHAT and FQNNGV. CDR3 DNA: TGTGCCAGCAGCACCCCTAGCGGGAGTAGAAATGAGCAGTTCTTC. This gives the protein CASSTPSGSRNEQFF.

The rearrangement links TRBV11-2 to TRBJ2-5; no definite D call. There are 12 residues in the CDR3. CDR1 is SGHAT, CDR2 FQNNGV, per germline. Between the trimmed V and J ends, which lost 1 base and 4 bases, there was a span of 4 bases. The CDR3 DNA reads TGTGCCAGCAGCTTAGGTCGAGAGACCCAGTACTTC. Its translation is CASSLGRETQYF.

This clonotype was recorded a few times. The chain combines TRBV6-6 with TRBJ2-7, with a possible D match to TRBD2 (7 bases). V was clipped by 0 bases and J by 3 bases, with 15 bases between them. This CDR3 comprises 16 residues. The germline V gene encodes CDR1 MNHNY and CDR2 SVGAGI (reference sequence). CDR3 bases: TGTGCCAGCAGTTACTCGTCGGGCGGGGGCAGCTACGAGCAGTACTTC. It is translated as CASSYSSGGGSYEQYF.

The chain has TRBV28 and TRBJ1-1; 8 bases match TRBD1. J was trimmed by 4 bases and V by 4 bases; bases with no gene match: 11. The V gene's germline CDR1 is MDHEN and CDR2 SYDVKM. The CDR3 sequence is 16 residues long. CDR3 sequence: CASSSAPGGSGTEAFF. In DNA form, the CDR3 reads TGTGCCAGCAGTTCCGCCCCAGGGGGCTCCGGCACTGAAGCTTTCTTT.

This clonotype ranks as medium-sized (0.01 to 0.1%). This chain connects TRBV19 to TRBJ2-7; D not certain. The CDR3 covers 15 residues. CDR1 and CDR2 from the germline V gene are LNHDA and SQIVND (reference sequence). Deletions cut 4 bases from V and 2 bases from J, with 15 bases between. This chain's CDR3 is CASSTQIRRAYEQYF. The CDR3 coding sequence is TGTGCCAGTAGTACACAAATCCGTAGGGCCTACGAGCAGTACTTC.

V is TRBV5-1 and J is TRBJ1-6; D is ambiguous. Trimming pared 1 base from V and 5 bases from J, leaving 7 bases between. The CDR3 has 14 residues. The V gene's germline CDR1 is SGHRS and CDR2 YFSETQ. Here the CDR3 reads CASSLSGNNSPLHF. As DNA, the CDR3 is TGCGCCAGCAGCTTGTCTGGGAATAATTCACCCCTCCACTTT.

This chain connects TRBV7-2 to TRBJ1-2; no reliable D call. The CDR3 totals 13 residues. Trimming pared 0 bases from V and 3 bases from J, leaving 5 bases between. CDR1 and CDR2 from the germline V gene are SGHTA and FQGNSA. CDR3 protein: CASSLATDYGYTF. In DNA form, the CDR3 reads TGTGCCAGCAGCTTAGCGACGGACTATGGCTACACCTTC.

The chain has TRBV6-4 and TRBJ2-3, with 12 bases fitting TRBD2. The V and J ends lost 9 bases and 1 base, in that order; junction bases with no gene match: 8. Germline CDR1 and CDR2: MRHNA and SNTAGT. The CDR3 runs 16 residues. CDR3 in amino acids: CASSLTSGGGTDTQYF. The CDR3 region has the DNA TGTGCCAGTAGCCTGACTAGCGGGGGTGGCACAGATACGCAGTATTTT.

The sample holds a few counts of this clonotype. A much larger clone is a single base away; this may be a read error. The rearrangement joins TRBV30 to TRBJ1-5, with a tentative D call TRBD1 (6 bases). The CDR3 contains 13 residues. From germline, CDR1 is GTSNPN and CDR2 SVGIG (reference sequence). CDR3: CAWSVQGAQHQHF. As DNA, the CDR3 is TGTGCCTGGAGTGTACAGGGTGCACAGCACCAGCATTTT.

This clonotype is medium-sized. DNA of the CDR3: TGTGCCAGCAGCAGGCAGGCTGGTGGCTACACCTTC. Encoded protein: CASSRQAGGYTF. The chain uses TRBV5-6 and TRBJ1-2; no firm D call. Germline V gene data show CDR1 as SGHDT and CDR2 as YYEEEE. Trimming shortened V by 4 bases and J by 7 bases, and 11 bases separated the two germline ends. CDR3 length: 12 amino acids.

This clonotype qualifies as medium-sized. The V gene is TRBV6-1, the J gene TRBJ2-2, with TRBD2 as a possible D gene (6 bases). V was cut by 8 bases and J by 4 bases, with 17 bases left in between. This CDR3 is built from 15 residues. The V gene's germline CDR1 is MNHNS and CDR2 SASEGT. Written as DNA, the CDR3 is TGTGCCAGCCATCCGGGACTCAAACCCACCGGGGAGCTGTTTTTT. This sequence encodes CASHPGLKPTGELFF.

This clonotype is labeled as medium-sized. The J gene is TRBJ2-1, the V gene TRBV7-9, with 10 bases aligning to TRBD2. Germline values: CDR1 SEHNR, CDR2 FQNEAQ (reference sequence). The J segment lost 10 bases and the V segment lost 1 base, leaving 10 bases of the junction unmatched. The CDR3 is 16 residues long. The chain's CDR3 is CASSLESSGRPYEQFF. In DNA form, the CDR3 reads TGTGCCAGCAGCTTAGAAAGTAGCGGGAGGCCATACGAGCAGTTCTTC.

V usage is TRBV15 and J usage is TRBJ1-5; D is undetermined. V lost 4 bases and J lost 6, with 13 bases in between. This CDR3 has 14 residues. Looked up from germline, CDR1 is LNHNV and CDR2 is YYDKDF (reference sequence). In DNA form, the CDR3 reads TGTGCCACCAGCACACGGACGGAGGGTCAGCCCCAGCATTTT. It specifies CATSTRTEGQPQHF.